These 19 T cell receptor beta chains were all obtained from the same sample, sequenced in a study of response to subunit inactivated influenza vaccine. Using its own MiXCR run on the RT-PCR reads, TCRdb lists one record per CDR3 protein. The repertoire includes 860,000 or so distinct CDR3 sequences, 20% to 25% of them detected once, and roughly 10% sits in the top ten. Source: PBMCs from blood, taken more than 4 days after vaccination. These TCRs come from a man in his forties or fifties who received an inactivated influenza vaccine.

This clonotype has only a few counts. J is TRBJ2-5 and V is TRBV18, with D unresolved. CDR3 length equals 16 residues. V was shortened by 1 base and J by 2 bases, with 14 bases between the two germline ends. Germline CDR1 KGHSH, CDR2 LQKENI. The CDR3 loop reads CASSPRSDAAQETQYF. CDR3 bases: TGTGCCAGCTCACCACGATCTGACGCAGCACAAGAGACCCAGTACTTC.

The chain employs TRBV6-5 and TRBJ1-1; D not resolved. Germline-derived CDR1 and CDR2 are MNHEY and SVGAGI. CDR3 size: 15 residues. V lost 2 bases and J 1 base, leaving 11 bases between the germline ends. Written as DNA, the CDR3 is TGTGCCAGCAGTTACCGGGAAGGACCGAACACTGAAGCTTTCTTT. Its translation is CASSYREGPNTEAFF.

The table lists this clonotype with a few counts. Written as DNA, the CDR3 is TGTGCCAGCAGTTTTACTATTACAGATACGCAGTATTTT. As protein: CASSFTITDTQYF. V and J are TRBV28 and TRBJ2-3; D is ambiguous. CDR1 is MDHEN and CDR2 is SYDVKM in the germline V gene. V dropped 3 bases and J dropped 3 bases, with 7 bases sitting between them. This CDR3 has 13 residues.

The rearrangement joins TRBV28 to TRBJ2-5; D might be TRBD2 (6 bases). This CDR3 is built from 14 residues. Germline-derived CDR1 and CDR2 are MDHEN and SYDVKM. V was trimmed by 6 bases and J by 1 base, leaving 12 bases between them. The CDR3 nucleotides read TGTGCCAGCAGGGCGCGGGATTTCCAAGAGACCCAGTACTTC. Its translation is CASRARDFQETQYF. Based on the CDR3 plus reference TRBV28 and TRBJ2-5, the full variable domain is DVKVTQSSRYLVKRTGEKVFLECVQDMDHENMFWYRQDPGLGLRLIYFSYDVKMKEKGDIPEGYSVSREKKERFSLILESASTNQTSMYLCASRARDFQETQYFGPGTRLLVL.

This clonotype was recorded at least ten times. This chain uses TRBV12-3 or TRBV12-4 with TRBJ1-2, with D tentatively TRBD1 (5 bases). The V gene lost 6 bases and the J gene lost 8 bases, with 13 bases spanning the gap. CDR3 size: 12 residues. Here the CDR3 reads CASSGIPGGYTF. CDR3 DNA: TGTGCCAGCAGCGGGATACCAGGGGGCTACACCTTC.

This clonotype was detected a few times. The CDR3 DNA reads TGTGCCATCAGCCCGGGAGATACCTACGAGCAGTACTTC. The encoded protein is CAISPGDTYEQYF. The chain has TRBV10-3 and TRBJ2-7; D perhaps matches TRBD2 (6 bases). The CDR3 is made up of 13 amino acids. The V gene's germline CDR1 is ENHRY and CDR2 SYGVKD. The germline V and J ends were trimmed by 6 bases and 2 bases, with 11 bases remaining between them.

The genes are TRBV7-2 and TRBJ2-7; D is ambiguous. The germline V and J ends were trimmed by 2 bases and 5 bases, with 10 bases remaining between them. CDR3 length: 13 amino acids. The V gene's germline CDR1 is SGHTA and CDR2 FQGNSA. The CDR3 DNA reads as TGTGCCAGCAGCTTAATCACTCCCGACGAGCAGTACTTC. It translates to CASSLITPDEQYF.

This chain links TRBV7-9 with TRBJ2-5; no firm D call. V shed 1 base and J shed 5 bases, with 20 bases lying between them. Germline V lookup: CDR1 SEHNR, CDR2 FQNEAQ (reference sequence). The CDR3 is made up of 17 amino acids. CDR3 DNA: TGTGCCAGCAGCTTAGGCCTTCAACGTACGGAGTGGGAGACCCAGTACTTC. This sequence encodes CASSLGLQRTEWETQYF.

This clonotype was recorded at least ten times. The J gene is TRBJ2-1, the V gene TRBV5-1; D might be TRBD2 (6 bases). This CDR3 comprises 17 residues. Trimming cost V 3 bases and J 0 bases, with 16 bases left between them. The germline V gene encodes CDR1 SGHRS and CDR2 YFSETQ. The CDR3: CASSWRDGMSSYNEQFF. The CDR3 coding sequence is TGCGCCAGCAGCTGGAGGGACGGGATGAGCTCCTACAATGAGCAGTTCTTC.

This clonotype was counted between two and nine times. The CDR3 DNA sequence: TGCAGTACCCGAGCCTCGGTTGCGGGTGGCGCCGGGGAGCTGTTTTTT. It translates to CSTRASVAGGAGELFF. The chain uses TRBV20-1 and TRBJ2-2; the D gene is possibly TRBD2 (5 bases). Between the trimmed V and J ends, which lost 8 bases and 6 bases, there was a span of 25 bases. CDR1 is DFQATT, CDR2 SNEGSKA, per germline (reference sequence). The CDR3 sequence is 16 residues long.

This rearrangement joins TRBV9 to TRBJ1-4; D is perhaps TRBD1 (5 bases). V lost 4 bases and J lost 7, with 17 bases in between. This CDR3 contains 15 residues. The germline V gene has CDR1 SGDLS and CDR2 YYNGEE. The CDR3 DNA reads TGTGCCAGCAGCCCGGGGGTGGGGACGGCTGAAAAACTGTTTTTT. Translating gives CASSPGVGTAEKLFF.

This chain links TRBV24-1 with TRBJ2-5; TRBD2 aligns across 9 bases. CDR1 and CDR2 (germline): KGHDR, SFDVKD. The CDR3 sequence is 17 residues long. The junction had 6 bases not matched to a gene; V was cut back by 1 base and J by 1 base. CDR3 sequence (DNA): TGTGCCACCAGTGATTTCGTTCCTAGCGGGACCCAAGAGACCCAGTACTTC. As protein: CATSDFVPSGTQETQYF.

V and J are TRBV7-3 and TRBJ2-1; perhaps TRBD1 as D (6 bases). V dropped 5 bases and J dropped 8 bases, with 13 bases sitting between them. This CDR3 spans 13 amino acids. CDR1 is SGHTA and CDR2 is FQGTGA in the germline V gene. DNA for the CDR3: TGTGCCAGCAGCCCCGACAGGCGAGATGAGCAGTTCTTC. Amino acid sequence: CASSPDRRDEQFF.

Written as DNA, the CDR3 is TGCAGTGGATTCCACGCAACCGGGGACGAGCAGTACTTC. As protein: CSGFHATGDEQYF. J is TRBJ2-7 and V is TRBV20-1; D possibly corresponds to TRBD2 (5 bases). The CDR3 has 13 amino acids. CDR1 DFQATT and CDR2 SNEGSKA come from the germline V gene (reference sequence). V lost 7 bases to trimming and J lost 5 bases, with 18 bases between them.

This clonotype came up many times. The rearrangement links TRBV4-2 to TRBJ1-1; D remains unclear. The germline V and J ends were trimmed by 3 bases and 6 bases, with 20 bases remaining between them. Germline V lookup: CDR1 LGHNA, CDR2 YNFKEQ. The CDR3 totals 16 residues. In DNA form, the CDR3 reads TGTGCCAGCAGCCATGGAGCGGAGGGCGTAAATTCTGAAGCTTTCTTT. Its translation: CASSHGAEGVNSEAFF.

This clonotype has ten or more counts. This chain links TRBV9 with TRBJ1-6, with TRBD1 identical over 7 bases. J was trimmed by 4 bases and V by 2 bases; bases with no gene match: 9. CDR1 and CDR2 from the germline V gene are SGDLS and YYNGEE. The CDR3 length is 17 residues. The CDR3 nucleotides read TGTGCCAGCAGCGTTAGAAGAGGGGGACAGTATAATTCACCCCTCCACTTT. Its protein product is CASSVRRGGQYNSPLHF.

This clonotype was picked up a small number of times. The chain has TRBV12-3 or TRBV12-4 and TRBJ2-1; 7 bases agree with TRBD2. This CDR3 region has 14 residues. With V trimmed by 2 bases and J by 9 bases, 7 bases remained unmatched. Written as DNA, the CDR3 is TGTGCCAGCAGTTTAACTAGCGAGCTCGGTGAGCAGTTCTTC. This gives the protein CASSLTSELGEQFF.

The rearrangement joins TRBV20-1 to TRBJ2-7, with D perhaps TRBD2 (5 bases). Germline V gene lookup returns CDR1 DFQATT and CDR2 SNEGSKA (reference sequence). Trimming pared 3 bases from V and 2 bases from J, leaving 17 bases between. The CDR3 runs to 15 residues. The CDR3: CSARGVVRAPYEQYF. CDR3 DNA: TGCAGTGCTAGGGGAGTTGTGCGGGCCCCCTACGAGCAGTACTTC.

Only a few counts were recorded for this clonotype. The CDR3 loop reads CASSHGLERASTDTQYF. The CDR3 DNA reads as TGCGCCAGCAGCCACGGCCTTGAGCGGGCAAGCACAGATACGCAGTATTTT. The chain links TRBV4-1 to TRBJ2-3, with a weak D call TRBD2 (6 bases). This CDR3 has 17 residues. The germline V gene encodes CDR1 MGHRA and CDR2 YSYEKL. V was cut by 3 bases and J by 0 bases, with 16 bases left in between.